The 30 T cell receptor beta chains below were found in one sample sequenced in a study of molecular identifiers for immune sequencing clone quantification. TCRdb redid the calling of the PCR reads with MiXCR, one entry per CDR3 protein. The sample contains under 650,000 distinct CDR3 sequences, about 20% of which appear only once. Source material: naive CD8+ T cells from blood, with Jurkat cell RNA spiked in. Noted subset: FACS-sorted CD8+CD4-CCR7+CD45RA+ naive T cells. These receptors were taken from a human donor in good health. Some libraries in this study had Jurkat cell RNA spiked in.

This clonotype has at least ten counts. The genes are TRBV27 and TRBJ2-3; D unresolved. Trimming left V 5 bases short and J 7 bases short, with 19 bases between. CDR3 length: 15 residues. Per the germline V gene, CDR1 is MNHEY and CDR2 is SMNVEV (reference sequence). In nucleotides, the CDR3 is TGTGCCAGCAGTCCCCTTGCCACCGGCCCCCATACGCAGTATTTT. This gives the protein CASSPLATGPHTQYF.

This clonotype has just a few counts. The V call is TRBV5-1, the J call TRBJ2-1; TRBD1 agrees at 9 bases. V gave up 4 bases and J gave up 4 bases; unmatched junction bases: 12. The CDR3 sequence is 17 residues long. The germline V gene encodes CDR1 SGHRS and CDR2 YFSETQ. In DNA form, the CDR3 reads TGCGCCAGCAGCACCCGCCCCGGGACAGGGAGATACAATGAGCAGTTCTTC. Translated, it gives CASSTRPGTGRYNEQFF.

J is TRBJ1-2 and V is TRBV7-9; 9 bases match TRBD1. CDR3 length equals 15 residues. Germline trimming cut 5 bases from V and 4 bases from J; bases unmatched to any gene: 8. The germline CDR1 and CDR2 sequences are SEHNR and FQNEAQ (reference sequence). Here the CDR3 reads CASSPRTGEGYGYTF. Written as DNA, the CDR3 is TGTGCCAGCAGCCCTAGGACAGGGGAGGGCTATGGCTACACCTTC.

This clonotype was observed many times. The rearrangement links TRBV12-3 or TRBV12-4 to TRBJ2-5, with a possible D match to TRBD2 (6 bases). Trimming removed 6 bases at V and 5 bases at J, with 22 bases between. This CDR3 is 16 amino acids long. CDR3 nucleotides: TGTGCCAGCAGCCACCCGCCGGGACTCCGATCGGAGACCCAGTACTTC. The encoded protein is CASSHPPGLRSETQYF.

The sample holds many counts of this clonotype. The chain has TRBV27 and TRBJ1-3, with a tentative D call TRBD1 (5 bases). Per the germline V gene, CDR1 is MNHEY and CDR2 is SMNVEV (reference sequence). The germline V and J ends were trimmed by 3 bases and 3 bases, with 9 bases remaining between them. The CDR3 runs to 14 residues. CDR3 in amino acids: CASSLGRGGNTIYF. The CDR3 region has the DNA TGTGCCAGCAGTTTGGGGAGGGGTGGAAACACCATATATTTT.

The chain recombines TRBV6-2 or TRBV6-3 with TRBJ1-1; the D gene is possibly TRBD1 (5 bases). V lost 6 bases, J lost 1 base, and 9 bases lay in between. CDR3 length: 13 amino acids. Germline values: CDR1 MNHEY, CDR2 SVGEGT. CDR3 nucleotides: TGTGCCAGCAGGGGACCGAGGAACACTGAAGCTTTCTTT. Translation gives CASRGPRNTEAFF.

This clonotype was counted between two and nine times. The chain joins TRBV6-1 to TRBJ2-5; D remains ambiguous. CDR3 length: 12 residues. V lost 7 bases and J lost 2, with 8 bases in between. Germline V lookup: CDR1 MNHNS, CDR2 SASEGT. This chain's CDR3 is CASTTFQETQYF. The CDR3 nucleotides are TGTGCCAGCACCACGTTTCAAGAGACCCAGTACTTC.

This clonotype was found many times. The rearrangement uses TRBV4-1 and TRBJ2-7, with 10 bases matching TRBD1. The V gene end was trimmed by 2 bases and the J gene end by 4 bases; junction bases not matched to a gene: 2. CDR1 and CDR2 from the germline V gene are MGHRA and YSYEKL. The CDR3 runs to 14 residues. The CDR3 nucleotides read TGCGCCAGCAGCCAATGGGACAGGGGATACGAGCAGTACTTC. This gives the protein CASSQWDRGYEQYF.

This clonotype was observed a handful of times. The chain couples TRBV7-8 to TRBJ2-2; 14 bases fit TRBD2. Germline CDR1 is SGHVS and CDR2 is FQNEAQ. The CDR3 totals 17 residues. The V gene end was trimmed by 5 bases and the J gene end by 6 bases; junction bases not matched to a gene: 8. The CDR3 is CASSPTSGGALSGELFF. The CDR3, as DNA: TGTGCCAGCAGCCCGACTAGCGGGGGGGCCTTATCCGGGGAGCTGTTTTTT.

The table lists this clonotype with many counts. This sequence joins TRBV3-1 and TRBJ1-5; no clear D gene. The germline V gene encodes CDR1 LGHDT and CDR2 YNNKEL (reference sequence). The CDR3 sequence is 16 residues long. Trimming took 0 bases from V and 0 from J, leaving 9 bases between them. CDR3 protein: CASSQDSAASNQPQHF. In DNA form, the CDR3 reads TGTGCCAGCAGCCAAGATAGTGCGGCTAGCAATCAGCCCCAGCATTTT.

This clonotype was recorded many times. J is TRBJ2-7 and V is TRBV4-3, with TRBD2 as a possible D gene (5 bases). With 0 bases removed from V and 6 bases from J, the gap between germline ends came to 12 bases. The germline V gene has CDR1 LGHNA and CDR2 YSLEER. The CDR3 consists of 14 residues. The CDR3 here is CASSQDRGRREQYF. Written as DNA, the CDR3 is TGCGCCAGCAGCCAAGATCGTGGGAGACGCGAGCAGTACTTC.

This clonotype was detected ten times or more. The chain links TRBV9 to TRBJ2-5, with 11 bases that match TRBD2. CDR1 is SGDLS and CDR2 is YYNGEE in the germline V gene. The CDR3 runs 15 residues. V lost 3 bases to trimming and J lost 5 bases; unmatched junction nucleotides: 6. The CDR3 reads CASSARLAGMETQYF. The CDR3 nucleotides are TGTGCCAGCAGCGCCCGACTAGCGGGAATGGAGACCCAGTACTTC.

This clonotype was seen ten or more times. The genes are TRBV7-9 and TRBJ2-4; D not certain. Germline CDR1 SEHNR, CDR2 FQNEAQ (reference sequence). The CDR3 is 16 amino acids. Trimming pared 1 base from V and 2 bases from J, leaving 12 bases between. CDR3 coding DNA: TGTGCCAGCAGCTTAGGTTCGGATTTAACCAAAAACATTCAGTACTTC. As protein: CASSLGSDLTKNIQYF.

This clonotype has at least ten counts. The rearrangement uses TRBV29-1 and TRBJ1-1; D is ambiguous. The CDR3 contains 11 residues. Trimming took 6 bases from V and 8 from J, leaving 13 bases between them. CDR1 is SQVTM and CDR2 is ANQGSEA in the germline V gene. The CDR3, as DNA: TGCAGCGTCCTCTCGGAGCTAGAAGCTTTCTTT. Its protein product is CSVLSELEAFF.

This clonotype was seen more than once but under ten times. The CDR3 DNA reads TGTGCCAGCAGCCCCGCCAGGATCGGGGAGCTGTTTTTT. Translation: CASSPARIGELFF. This chain connects TRBV13 to TRBJ2-2; no firm D call. CDR1 is PRHDT, CDR2 FYEKMQ, per germline (reference sequence). This CDR3 is 13 amino acids long. V lost 5 bases to trimming and J lost 7 bases, with 11 bases between them.

Turning to this clonotype: A much larger clone sits a single nucleotide away, making a read error possible. This rearrangement joins TRBV19 to TRBJ1-1, with 7 bases lining up with TRBD1. After removal of 7 bases from V and 6 bases from J, the junction contained 14 bases not matched to a gene. CDR3 length: 15 amino acids. The germline CDR1 and CDR2 sequences are LNHDA and SQIVND (reference sequence). The CDR3 DNA follows: TGTGCCAGTAACCTACGGACAGGCAGTTTAGCTGAAGCTTTCTTT. Translated, it gives CASNLRTGSLAEAFF.

The chain couples TRBV29-1 to TRBJ2-7, with 13 bases lining up with TRBD2. The germline CDR1 and CDR2 sequences are SQVTM and ANQGSEA. This CDR3 is 15 amino acids long. The ends lost 1 base at V and 4 bases at J; junction bases unmatched: 4. DNA of the CDR3: TGCAGCGTTGAAGTACTAGCGGGAGGGCCTTACGAGCAGTACTTC. It yields the protein CSVEVLAGGPYEQYF.

In the case of this clonotype: A junction end diverges from the germline sequence, so it may reflect a read error. The gene calls are TRBV11-2 and TRBJ1-5; TRBD1 might be the D (6 bases). CDR3 length equals 17 residues. Germline V lookup: CDR1 SGHAT, CDR2 FQNNGV. In DNA form, the CDR3 reads TGTGCCAGCAGCTTAGATCAGGTTCGGGCAGGGGATCAGTCCCAGCATTTT. It encodes CASSLDQVRAGDQSQHF. Full variable domain (outside the CDR3, taken from reference TRBV11-2 and TRBJ1-5): EAGVAQSPRYKIIEKRQSVAFWCNPISGHATLYWYQQILGQGPKLLIQFQNNGVVDDSQLPKDRFSAERLKGVDSTLKIQPAKLEDSAVYLCASSLDQVRAGDQSQHFGDGTRLSIL.

This clonotype was counted at least ten times. The chain carries TRBV6-5 and TRBJ1-1; D remains unclear. CDR1 MNHEY and CDR2 SVGAGI come from the germline V gene. Trimming stripped 6 bases from V and 5 bases from J, with 16 bases between. The CDR3 has 14 residues. The CDR3 bases are TGTGCCAGCAGCCTCCCCGGGGAAGGGACTGAAGCTTTCTTT. Translation gives CASSLPGEGTEAFF.

This clonotype was counted only a few times. This chain links TRBV4-1 with TRBJ2-3; perhaps D is TRBD1 or TRBD2 (6 bases each). V was pared by 6 bases and J by 3 bases, with 10 bases between. The V gene's germline CDR1 is MGHRA and CDR2 YSYEKL. This CDR3 is built from 13 residues. This CDR3 is CASRRGATDTQYF. The CDR3 DNA follows: TGCGCCAGCAGAAGGGGGGCAACAGATACGCAGTATTTT.

On this clonotype itself: This may be a read error: a much more frequent sequence differs by one nucleotide. The chain links TRBV13 to TRBJ1-1; D ambiguous. The V end lost 3 bases, the J end lost 6 bases, and 14 bases lay between the germline ends. This CDR3 is built from 14 residues. The germline CDR1 and CDR2 sequences are PRHDT and FYEKMQ (reference sequence). Here the CDR3 reads CASSFSGPSAEAFF. CDR3 in DNA: TGTGCCAGCAGCTTCTCTGGGCCTAGCGCTGAAGCTTTCTTT.

In the case of this clonotype: Germline and junction disagree at one end, which may indicate a read error. This chain links TRBV27 with TRBJ2-1; 7 bases align to TRBD1. The CDR3 is 16 amino acids. Germline V gene lookup returns CDR1 MNHEY and CDR2 SMNVEV (reference sequence). The CDR3 sequence is CASSSGQAHSYNGQFF. The CDR3 region has the DNA TGTGCCAGCAGTTCCGGACAGGCCCACTCCTACAATGGGCAGTTCTTC.

As regards this clonotype: Being one base from a much bigger clone, this may be a read error. V usage is TRBV10-3 and J usage is TRBJ1-1; D gene ambiguous. From germline, CDR1 is ENHRY and CDR2 SYGVKD. V was pared by 5 bases and J by 5 bases, with 9 bases between. The CDR3 length is 12 residues. In DNA form, the CDR3 reads TGTGCCATCAGTCCCGGGAAGACTGAAGCTTTCTTT. The encoded protein is CAISPGKTEAFF.

This clonotype appeared a few times. The rearrangement uses TRBV10-3 and TRBJ2-5; weak D call: TRBD1 (5 bases). V lost 4 bases and J 2 bases, leaving 14 bases between the germline ends. Germline V CDR1 and CDR2: ENHRY, SYGVKD. CDR3 length: 15 amino acids. CDR3: CAISATETLQETQYF. The CDR3 coding sequence is TGTGCCATCAGTGCGACAGAAACTTTACAAGAGACCCAGTACTTC.

Of note for this clonotype: A much larger clone lies one base from this, so it may be a read error. The chain employs TRBV5-3 and TRBJ2-1; D is uncertain. TRBV5-3 is an open reading frame, and its role is uncertain. The CDR3 is made up of 12 amino acids. CDR3 coding DNA: TGTGCCAGCAGCCTCCAGGCAGATGAGCGGTTCTTC. Residues: CASSLQADERFF.

This clonotype was detected many times. The V and J genes are TRBV5-1 and TRBJ1-1; a weak D match, TRBD1 (5 bases). Germline assignment: CDR1 SGHRS and CDR2 YFSETQ. This CDR3 region has 14 residues. V was trimmed by 0 bases and J by 4 bases, leaving 10 bases between them. CDR3 amino acids: CASSLDVRGTEAFF. CDR3 DNA: TGCGCCAGCAGCTTGGATGTAAGGGGCACTGAAGCTTTCTTT.

The chain recombines TRBV11-2 with TRBJ2-3; D is possibly TRBD2 (5 bases). The CDR3 length is 14 residues. V lost 1 base and J 8 bases, leaving 13 bases between the germline ends. CDR1 SGHAT and CDR2 FQNNGV come from the germline V gene. In DNA form, the CDR3 reads TGTGCCAGCAGCTTAGGAGGGCTTTCAGGTACGCAGTATTTT. This encodes CASSLGGLSGTQYF.

This chain links TRBV6-5 with TRBJ2-7; 7 bases agree with TRBD1. Germline loops: CDR1 MNHEY, CDR2 SVGAGI. V trimming: 5 bases; J trimming: 3 bases; junction bases outside the gene matches: 7. The CDR3 spans 14 residues. CDR3 nucleotide sequence: TGTGCCAGCAGTCATAGGGACAGCTACTACGAGCAGTACTTC. It is translated as CASSHRDSYYEQYF.

CDR3 sequence reads: CASSQGRGAPYEQYF. DNA for the CDR3: TGCGCCAGCAGTCAGGGGCGCGGCGCCCCCTACGAGCAGTACTTC. The chain combines TRBV10-2 with TRBJ2-7, with TRBD1 as a possible D gene (6 bases). Trimming took 5 bases from V and 2 from J, leaving 16 bases between them. The CDR3 extends over 15 amino acids. Germline V gene data show CDR1 as WSHSY and CDR2 as SAAADI.

At least ten counts were recorded for this clonotype. The gene calls are TRBV20-1 and TRBJ1-1, with D uncertain. The CDR3 runs to 14 residues. V was clipped by 1 base and J by 1 base, with 10 bases between them. The germline V gene has CDR1 DFQATT and CDR2 SNEGSKA (reference sequence). CDR3 nucleotides: TGCAGTGCTAGAGCATACATCACGAACACTGAAGCTTTCTTT. It encodes CSARAYITNTEAFF.